This section outlines one T cell receptor beta chain sequence together with its context. Its antigen is still unknown. Next came a second PCR, run for about 7 to 11 cycles, which used a sample-barcoded 5' primer along with a J-beta primer mix. Template switching added a 12-random-nucleotide identifier to every cDNA molecule. Sequencing of every sample gave 2.5 million or more CDR3-containing paired-end reads. TCRdb processed the 5' RACE reads anew with MiXCR; each CDR3 protein has one entry. The profile shows more than 700,000 distinct CDR3 sequences, about 55% of them singletons. The entry originates in a study of blood T cells in healthy people across ages. Study outcomes and limitations: CMV status of donors was unknown, possibly confounding expanded clonotype changes.

CDR1 is SNHLY, CDR2 FYNNEI, per germline. With 7 bases removed from V and 11 bases from J, the gap between germline ends came to 23 bases. The length of the CDR3 is 14 residues. Material for sequencing was blood. This chain links TRBV2 with TRBJ2-5; D is perhaps TRBD1 or TRBD2 (6 bases each). The sequence was obtained from a man older than 75 in good health. CDR3 protein: CASTGSRGGSEQYF. CDR3 coding DNA: TGTGCCAGCACCGGGAGTAGAGGGGGTTCGGAGCAGTACTTC.